A single TCR beta chain is shown here with its context. Its matching antigen is unknown. The CDR3 runs to 12 residues. Germline lookup yields CDR1 GTSNPN and CDR2 SVGIG (reference sequence). Trimming removed 0 bases from V and 14 bases from J; junction bases left unmatched: 5. Genomic DNA belonging to each subset was distributed in equal measure over several immunoSEQ plates. Data came from immunoSEQ multiplex PCR; TCRdb stores just in-frame clones and leaves some out. Of approximately 2.4 million clones listed, under 97% are singletons. The sample is drawn from a study of shared clonotypes between healthy human individuals. Study-wide context: The cohort had two women and three men, ages 18 to 49. General observations from the study: Unshared clonotypes carried lower generation probabilities than those common to all four donors. Clonotype sharing among donors likely depends on sequencing depth.

The sample taken for sequencing was naive CD4+ T cells sorted from blood. The subset is: CD45RA+ positively selected. The receptor was derived from a man between 18 and 35 years old in good health. This chain connects TRBV30 to TRBJ2-1, with 9 positions matching TRBD2. In DNA, the CDR3 is TGTGCCTGGAGTGTGTCCGCGGGGGGGAAGTTCTTC. Translation gives CAWSVSAGGKFF.